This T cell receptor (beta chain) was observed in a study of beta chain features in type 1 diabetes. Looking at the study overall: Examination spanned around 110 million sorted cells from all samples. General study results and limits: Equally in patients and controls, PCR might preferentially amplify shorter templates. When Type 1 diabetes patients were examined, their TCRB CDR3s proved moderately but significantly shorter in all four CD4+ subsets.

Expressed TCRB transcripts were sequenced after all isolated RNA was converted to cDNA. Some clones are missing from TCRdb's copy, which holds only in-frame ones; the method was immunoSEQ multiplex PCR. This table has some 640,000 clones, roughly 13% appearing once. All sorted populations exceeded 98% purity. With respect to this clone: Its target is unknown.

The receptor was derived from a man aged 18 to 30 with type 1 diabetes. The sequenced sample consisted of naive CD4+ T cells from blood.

The DNA for the CDR3 is TGCGCCAGCAGCCAAGAGAACGGCGGGACTAGCGTCTCCTACGAGCAGTACTTC. This gives the protein CASSQENGGTSVSYEQYF. This chain joins TRBV4-1 and TRBJ2-7; 10 bases line up with TRBD2. V shed 0 bases, J shed 0 bases, and the junction held 8 bases outside the gene matches. CDR3 length: 18 amino acids. Germline V lookup: CDR1 MGHRA, CDR2 YSYEKL.